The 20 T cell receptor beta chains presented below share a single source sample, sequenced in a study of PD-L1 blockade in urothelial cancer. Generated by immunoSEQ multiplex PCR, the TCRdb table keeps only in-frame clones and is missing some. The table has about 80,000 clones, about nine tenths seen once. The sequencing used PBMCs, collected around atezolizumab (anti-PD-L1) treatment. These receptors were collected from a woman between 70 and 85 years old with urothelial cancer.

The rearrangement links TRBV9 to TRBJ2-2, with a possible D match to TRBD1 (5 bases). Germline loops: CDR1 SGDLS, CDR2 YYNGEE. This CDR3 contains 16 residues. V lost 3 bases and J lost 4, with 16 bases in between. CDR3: CASSAQSAGFTGELFF. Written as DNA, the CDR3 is TGTGCCAGCAGCGCACAATCAGCAGGGTTCACCGGGGAGCTGTTTTTT. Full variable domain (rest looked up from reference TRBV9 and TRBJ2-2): DSGVTQTPKHLITATGQRVTLRCSPRSGDLSVYWYQQSLDQGLQFLIQYYNGEERAKGNILERFSAQQFPDLHSELNLSSLELGDSALYFCASSAQSAGFTGELFFGEGSRLTVL.

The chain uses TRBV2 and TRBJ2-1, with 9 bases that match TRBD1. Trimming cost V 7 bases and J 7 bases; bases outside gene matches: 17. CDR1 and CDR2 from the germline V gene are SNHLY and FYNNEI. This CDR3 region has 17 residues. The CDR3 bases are TGTGCCAGCAAAGATCCTCCGGGACAGGGTGGAAGTAATGAGCAGTTCTTC. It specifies CASKDPPGQGGSNEQFF.

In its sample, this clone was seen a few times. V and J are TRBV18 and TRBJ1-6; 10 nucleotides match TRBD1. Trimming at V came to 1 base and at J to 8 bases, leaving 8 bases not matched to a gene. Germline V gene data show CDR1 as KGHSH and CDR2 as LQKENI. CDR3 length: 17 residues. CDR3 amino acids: CASSPLTVTGGDSPLHF. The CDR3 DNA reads TGTGCCAGCTCACCACTTACCGTGACAGGGGGCGATTCACCCCTCCACTTT.

The CDR3 here is CASSLGAGDAYNEQFF. The CDR3 DNA reads as TGCGCCAGCAGCTTGGGAGCGGGAGACGCCTACAATGAGCAGTTCTTC. The chain has TRBV5-1 and TRBJ2-1, with 8 bases lining up with TRBD2. CDR1 and CDR2 (germline): SGHRS, YFSETQ. Losses at the gene ends were 0 bases for V and 2 bases for J; bases not matched to a gene: 4. This CDR3 contains 16 residues.

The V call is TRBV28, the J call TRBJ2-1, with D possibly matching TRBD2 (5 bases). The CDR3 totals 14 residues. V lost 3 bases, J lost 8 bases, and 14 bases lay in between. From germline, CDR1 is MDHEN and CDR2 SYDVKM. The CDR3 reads CASSFRTGFDEQFF. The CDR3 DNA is TGTGCCAGCAGTTTTAGAACGGGGTTCGATGAGCAGTTCTTC. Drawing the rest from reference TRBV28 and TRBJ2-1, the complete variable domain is DVKVTQSSRYLVKRTGEKVFLECVQDMDHENMFWYRQDPGLGLRLIYFSYDVKMKEKGDIPEGYSVSREKKERFSLILESASTNQTSMYLCASSFRTGFDEQFFGPGTRLTVL.

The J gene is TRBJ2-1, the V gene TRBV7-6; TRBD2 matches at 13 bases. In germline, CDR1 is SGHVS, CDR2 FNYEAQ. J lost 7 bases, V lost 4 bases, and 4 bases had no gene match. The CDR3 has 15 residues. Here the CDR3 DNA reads TGTGCCAGCAGCTACGAACTAGCGGGAGGGAATGAGCAGTTCTTC. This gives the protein CASSYELAGGNEQFF.

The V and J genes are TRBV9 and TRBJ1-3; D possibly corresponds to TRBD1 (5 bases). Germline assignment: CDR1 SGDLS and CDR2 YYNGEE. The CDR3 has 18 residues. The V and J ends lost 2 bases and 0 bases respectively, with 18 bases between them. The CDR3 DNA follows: TGTGCCAGCAGCGTGGACACCCGAACCCGATTCTCTGGAAACACCATATATTTT. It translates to CASSVDTRTRFSGNTIYF.

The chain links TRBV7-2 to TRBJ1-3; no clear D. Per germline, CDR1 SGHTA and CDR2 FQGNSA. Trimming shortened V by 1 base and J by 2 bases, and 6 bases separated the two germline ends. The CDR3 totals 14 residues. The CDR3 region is CASSLGLAGNTIYF. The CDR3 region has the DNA TGTGCCAGCAGCTTAGGATTAGCTGGAAACACCATATATTTT. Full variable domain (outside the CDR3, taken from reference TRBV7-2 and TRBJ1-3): GAGVSQSPSNKVTEKGKDVELRCDPISGHTALYWYRQSLGQGLEFLIYFQGNSAPDKSGLPSDRFSAERTGGSVSTLTIQRTQQEDSAVYLCASSLGLAGNTIYFGEGSWLTVV.

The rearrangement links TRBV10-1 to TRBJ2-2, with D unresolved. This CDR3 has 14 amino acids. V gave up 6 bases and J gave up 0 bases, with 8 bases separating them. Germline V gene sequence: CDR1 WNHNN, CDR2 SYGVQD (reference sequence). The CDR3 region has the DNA TGCGCCAGCAGACAGACATCGAACACCGGGGAGCTGTTTTTT. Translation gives CASRQTSNTGELFF.

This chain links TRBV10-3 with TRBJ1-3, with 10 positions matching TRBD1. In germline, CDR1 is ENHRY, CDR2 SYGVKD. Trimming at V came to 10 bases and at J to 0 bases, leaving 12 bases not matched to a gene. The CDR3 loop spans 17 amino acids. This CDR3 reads CASLGQGEGFSGNTIYF. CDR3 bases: TGTGCCAGCCTTGGACAGGGGGAAGGGTTCTCTGGAAACACCATATATTTT.

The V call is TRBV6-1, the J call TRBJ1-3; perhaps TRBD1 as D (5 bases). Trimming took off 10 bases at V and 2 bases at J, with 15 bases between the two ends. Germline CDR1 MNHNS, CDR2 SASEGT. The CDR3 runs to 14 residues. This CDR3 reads CATKLMGPGNTIYF. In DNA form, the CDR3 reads TGTGCCACCAAGCTTATGGGGCCTGGAAACACCATATATTTT.

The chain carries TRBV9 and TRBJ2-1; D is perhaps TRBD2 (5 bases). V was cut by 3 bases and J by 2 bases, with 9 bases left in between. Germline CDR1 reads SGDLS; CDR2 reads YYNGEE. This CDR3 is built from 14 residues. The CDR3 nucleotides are TGTGCCAGCAGCGGGGAGATCCCCTACAATGAGCAGTTCTTC. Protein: CASSGEIPYNEQFF.

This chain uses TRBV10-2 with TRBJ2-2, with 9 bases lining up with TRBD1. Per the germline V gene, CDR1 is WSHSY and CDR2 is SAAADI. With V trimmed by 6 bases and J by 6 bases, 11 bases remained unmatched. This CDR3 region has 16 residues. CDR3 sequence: CASRLGQGILPGELFF. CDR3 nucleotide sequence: TGCGCCAGCAGGCTCGGACAGGGGATTTTACCCGGGGAGCTGTTTTTT.

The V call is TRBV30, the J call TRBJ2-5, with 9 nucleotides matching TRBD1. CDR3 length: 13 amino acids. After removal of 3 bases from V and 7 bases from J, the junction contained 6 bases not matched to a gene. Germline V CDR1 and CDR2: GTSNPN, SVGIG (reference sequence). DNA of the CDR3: TGTGCCTGGAGACAGGGGGCTTGGGGGACCCAGTACTTC. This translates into CAWRQGAWGTQYF.

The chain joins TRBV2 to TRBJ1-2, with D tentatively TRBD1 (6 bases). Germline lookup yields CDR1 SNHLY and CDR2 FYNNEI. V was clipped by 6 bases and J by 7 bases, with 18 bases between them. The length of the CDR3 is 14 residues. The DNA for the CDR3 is TGTGCCAGCAGCCCACAGGGATTTTTAGGTGGCTACACCTTC. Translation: CASSPQGFLGGYTF.

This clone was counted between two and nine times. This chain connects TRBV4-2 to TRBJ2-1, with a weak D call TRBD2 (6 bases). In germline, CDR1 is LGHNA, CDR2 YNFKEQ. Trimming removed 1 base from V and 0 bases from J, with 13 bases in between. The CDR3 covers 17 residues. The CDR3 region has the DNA TGTGCCAGCAGCCAAGGGTCCGGGACTCTCTCCTACAATGAGCAGTTCTTC. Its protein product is CASSQGSGTLSYNEQFF.

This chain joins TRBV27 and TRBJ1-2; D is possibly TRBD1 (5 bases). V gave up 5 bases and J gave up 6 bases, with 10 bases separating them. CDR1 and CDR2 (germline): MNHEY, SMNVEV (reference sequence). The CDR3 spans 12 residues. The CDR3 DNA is TGTGCCAGCAGTCCCGGGGGGGATGGCTACACCTTC. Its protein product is CASSPGGDGYTF.

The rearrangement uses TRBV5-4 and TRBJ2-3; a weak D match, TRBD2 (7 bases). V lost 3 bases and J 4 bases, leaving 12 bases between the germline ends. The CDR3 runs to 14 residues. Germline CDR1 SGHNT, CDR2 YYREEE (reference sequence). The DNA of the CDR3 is TGTGCCAGCAGCTACGGGGGGCCACCAGATACGCAGTATTTT. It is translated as CASSYGGPPDTQYF.

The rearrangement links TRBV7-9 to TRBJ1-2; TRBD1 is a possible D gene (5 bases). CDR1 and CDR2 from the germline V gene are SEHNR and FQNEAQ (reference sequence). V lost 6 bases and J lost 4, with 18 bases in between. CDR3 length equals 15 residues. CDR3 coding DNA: TGTGCCAGCAGACCCCGCGGGGGAATGGGCTATGGCTACACCTTC. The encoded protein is CASRPRGGMGYGYTF.

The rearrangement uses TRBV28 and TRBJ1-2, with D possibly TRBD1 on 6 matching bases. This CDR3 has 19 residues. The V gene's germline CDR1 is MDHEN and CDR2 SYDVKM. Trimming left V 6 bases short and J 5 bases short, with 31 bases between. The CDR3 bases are TGTGCCAGCAGCCAGATTCTAGGGGGGGTAGGGCATGGGTTTTATGGCTACACCTTC. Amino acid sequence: CASSQILGGVGHGFYGYTF.